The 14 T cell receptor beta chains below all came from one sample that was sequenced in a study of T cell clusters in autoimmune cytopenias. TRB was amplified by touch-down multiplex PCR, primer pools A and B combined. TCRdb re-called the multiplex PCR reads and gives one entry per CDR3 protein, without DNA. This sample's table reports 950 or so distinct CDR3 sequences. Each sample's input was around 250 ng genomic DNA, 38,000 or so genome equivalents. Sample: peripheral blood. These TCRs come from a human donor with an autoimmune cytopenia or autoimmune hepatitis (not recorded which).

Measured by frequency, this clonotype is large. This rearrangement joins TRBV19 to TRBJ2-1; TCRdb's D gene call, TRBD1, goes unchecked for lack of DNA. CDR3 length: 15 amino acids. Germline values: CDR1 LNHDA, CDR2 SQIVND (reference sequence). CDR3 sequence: CASSPRGDAYNEQFF.

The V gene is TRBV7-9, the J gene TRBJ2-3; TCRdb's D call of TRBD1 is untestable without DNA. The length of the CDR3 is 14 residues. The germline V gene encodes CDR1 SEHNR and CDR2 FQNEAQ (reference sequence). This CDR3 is CASSFSGVEDTQYF. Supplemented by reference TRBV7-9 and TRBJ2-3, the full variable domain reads DTGVSQNPRHKITKRGQNVTFRCDPISEHNRLYWYRQTLGQGPEFLTYFQNEAQLEKSRLLSDRFSAERPKGSFSTLEIQRTEQGDSAMYLCASSFSGVEDTQYFGPGTRLTVL.

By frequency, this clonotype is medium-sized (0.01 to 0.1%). The CDR3 is CASSLAQGKSGNTIYF. V is TRBV5-1 and J is TRBJ1-3. There are 16 residues in the CDR3. Germline V gene lookup returns CDR1 SGHRS and CDR2 YFSETQ.

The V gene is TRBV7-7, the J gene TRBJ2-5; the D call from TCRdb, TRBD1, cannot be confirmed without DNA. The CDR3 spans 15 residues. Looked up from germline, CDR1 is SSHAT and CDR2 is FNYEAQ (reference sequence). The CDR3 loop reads CASSSGQGTQETQYF.

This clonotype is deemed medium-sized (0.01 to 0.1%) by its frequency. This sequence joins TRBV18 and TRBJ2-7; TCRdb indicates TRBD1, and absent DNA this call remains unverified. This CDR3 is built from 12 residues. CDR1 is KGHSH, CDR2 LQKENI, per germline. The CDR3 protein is CASSLDSGGQYF.

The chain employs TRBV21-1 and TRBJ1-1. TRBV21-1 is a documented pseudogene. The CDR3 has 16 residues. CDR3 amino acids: CASSPGIGRRNTEAFF.

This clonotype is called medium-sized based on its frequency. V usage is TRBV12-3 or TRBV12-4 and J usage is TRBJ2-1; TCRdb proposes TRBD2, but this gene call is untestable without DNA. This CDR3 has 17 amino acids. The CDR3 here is CASSFGGGGGHYNEQFF.

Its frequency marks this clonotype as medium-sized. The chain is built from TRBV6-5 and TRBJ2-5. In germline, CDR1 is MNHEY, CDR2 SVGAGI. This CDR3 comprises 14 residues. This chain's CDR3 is CASRYDPTSETQYF.

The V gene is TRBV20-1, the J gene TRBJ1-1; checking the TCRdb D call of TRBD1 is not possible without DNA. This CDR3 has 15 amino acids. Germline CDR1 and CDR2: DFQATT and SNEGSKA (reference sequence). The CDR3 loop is CSARDQYRENTEAFF.

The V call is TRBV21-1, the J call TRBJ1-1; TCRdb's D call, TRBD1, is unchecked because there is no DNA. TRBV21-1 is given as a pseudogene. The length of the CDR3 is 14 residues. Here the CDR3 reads CASSRTGGDTEAFF.

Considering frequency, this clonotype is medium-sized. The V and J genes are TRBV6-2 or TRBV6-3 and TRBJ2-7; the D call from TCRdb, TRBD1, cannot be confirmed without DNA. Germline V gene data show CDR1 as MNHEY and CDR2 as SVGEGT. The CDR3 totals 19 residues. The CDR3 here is CASSFQSLFGTFDSYEQYF.

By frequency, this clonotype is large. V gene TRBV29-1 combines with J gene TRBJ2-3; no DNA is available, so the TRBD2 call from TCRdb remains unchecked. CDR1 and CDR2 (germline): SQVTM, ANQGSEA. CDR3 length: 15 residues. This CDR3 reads CSVEDSGGAGDTQYF.

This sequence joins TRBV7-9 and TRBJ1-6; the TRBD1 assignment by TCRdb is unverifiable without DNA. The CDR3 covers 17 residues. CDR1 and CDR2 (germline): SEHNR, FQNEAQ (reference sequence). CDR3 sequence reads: CASSAFGTENYNSPLHF.

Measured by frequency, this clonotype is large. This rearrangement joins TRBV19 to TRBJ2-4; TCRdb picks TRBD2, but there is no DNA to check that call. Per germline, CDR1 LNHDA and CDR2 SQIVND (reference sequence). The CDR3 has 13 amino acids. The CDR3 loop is CASREGPKNIQYF.